These 26 T cell receptor beta chains were sequenced from one sample in a study of shared clonotypes between healthy human individuals. Only in-frame clones appear in the TCRdb table, and some are missing; sequencing was by immunoSEQ multiplex PCR. The table shows over 2 million clones, with approximately 90% occurring only once. The material sequenced was naive CD4+ T cells from PBMCs. Stated subset: CD45RA+ positively selected. These receptors were obtained from a man aged 18 to 30 in good health. Some clones in this sample may be carry-over from other donors' samples.

The chain carries TRBV6-6 and TRBJ2-7; tentatively, D is TRBD2 (6 bases). The CDR3 is made up of 14 amino acids. CDR1 MNHNY and CDR2 SVGAGI come from the germline V gene (reference sequence). V was cut by 0 bases and J by 4 bases, with 10 bases left in between. The CDR3 coding sequence is TGTGCCAGCAGTTACTCCCAGACTAGTTACGAGCAGTACTTC. Amino acids: CASSYSQTSYEQYF.

This rearrangement joins TRBV18 to TRBJ2-3, with D uncertain. Germline V gives CDR1 KGHSH, CDR2 LQKENI. The V gene lost 6 bases and the J gene lost 2 bases, with 6 bases spanning the gap. CDR3 size: 12 residues. CDR3 region: CASSTTTDTQYF. The CDR3 DNA is TGTGCCAGCTCTACCACCACAGATACGCAGTATTTT.

V is TRBV19 and J is TRBJ2-1; D tentatively reads TRBD1 or TRBD2 (5 bases each). The length of the CDR3 is 13 residues. Trimming cost V 5 bases and J 7 bases, with 12 bases left between them. Germline loops: CDR1 LNHDA, CDR2 SQIVND (reference sequence). The CDR3 DNA follows: TGTGCCAGTAGTTACCCTGGGGGAAATGAGCAGTTCTTC. It translates to CASSYPGGNEQFF.

In regard to this clone: Other DNA sequences of this sample code for an identical CDR3. The chain carries TRBV29-1 and TRBJ2-7; no firm D call. Trimming shortened V by 4 bases and J by 1 base, and 11 bases separated the two germline ends. Germline assignment: CDR1 SQVTM and CDR2 ANQGSEA. The CDR3 consists of 13 residues. CDR3 coding DNA: TGCAGCGTTGGAGGCCGGCTTTCCTACGAGCAGTACTTC. Protein sequence: CSVGGRLSYEQYF.

The chain carries TRBV7-8 and TRBJ1-2; maybe TRBD1 (6 bases). The CDR3 has 16 residues. Trimming pared 2 bases from V and 3 bases from J, leaving 16 bases between. CDR1 and CDR2 (germline): SGHVS, FQNEAQ. The DNA for the CDR3 is TGTGCCAGCAGCTTACCCAGGCTGGGGGCGGACTATGGCTACACCTTC. Translation: CASSLPRLGADYGYTF.

The chain recombines TRBV30 with TRBJ1-1, with TRBD1 identical over 8 bases. Germline lookup yields CDR1 GTSNPN and CDR2 SVGIG (reference sequence). The CDR3 is 14 residues long. The trim removed 4 bases at V and 1 base at J, leaving 5 bases unmatched. The chain's CDR3 is CAWTPGGRNTEAFF. The CDR3 nucleotides are TGTGCCTGGACCCCAGGGGGCCGGAACACTGAAGCTTTCTTT.

The V gene is TRBV2, the J gene TRBJ2-2; no clear D. The CDR3 has 16 amino acids. Germline-derived CDR1 and CDR2 are SNHLY and FYNNEI. Trimming took off 1 base at V and 3 bases at J, with 12 bases between the two ends. The DNA for the CDR3 is TGTGCCAGCAGTGAAGTAGTGGGGTTGGACACCGGGGAGCTGTTTTTT. It codes for CASSEVVGLDTGELFF.

A remark on this clone: This sample also contains other DNA sequences that code for the same CDR3. The chain has TRBV28 and TRBJ1-2; D not certain. Germline loops: CDR1 MDHEN, CDR2 SYDVKM. V was clipped by 7 bases and J by 5 bases, with 8 bases between them. This CDR3 region has 11 residues. The DNA for the CDR3 is TGTGCCAGCACTCGCGGTTATGGCTACACCTTC. It is translated as CASTRGYGYTF.

This chain joins TRBV19 and TRBJ1-1, with TRBD1 as a possible D gene (6 bases). V lost 9 bases and J 3 bases, leaving 14 bases between the germline ends. CDR1 is LNHDA, CDR2 SQIVND, per germline (reference sequence). CDR3 length: 13 residues. CDR3 in DNA: TGTGCCAGCAACAGGGAAAGTTACACTGAAGCTTTCTTT. It specifies CASNRESYTEAFF.

The V call is TRBV5-1, the J call TRBJ2-1, with D possibly being TRBD1 (6 bases). Germline values: CDR1 SGHRS, CDR2 YFSETQ. V shed 0 bases and J shed 7 bases, with 20 bases lying between them. This CDR3 is built from 17 residues. The CDR3 reads CASSLGGGGGARNEQFF. DNA for the CDR3: TGCGCCAGCAGCTTGGGAGGTGGTGGGGGCGCGCGGAATGAGCAGTTCTTC.

The rearrangement links TRBV7-2 to TRBJ2-7; TRBD2 is a possible D gene (8 bases). Germline V gives CDR1 SGHTA, CDR2 FQGNSA. This CDR3 region has 14 residues. V was shortened by 1 base and J by 6 bases, with 13 bases between the two germline ends. Here the CDR3 DNA reads TGTGCCAGCAGCTTAGTAGCGGGACAGACCGAGCAGTACTTC. It is translated as CASSLVAGQTEQYF.

The chain links TRBV6-5 to TRBJ2-5, with TRBD2 identical over 16 bases. The V segment lost 11 bases and the J segment 11 bases; nucleotides outside the gene matches: 5. The CDR3 contains 12 residues. CDR1 is MNHEY and CDR2 is SVGAGI in the germline V gene. The CDR3 reads CAGGLAGGGQYF. The CDR3 nucleotides read TGTGCCGGGGGACTAGCGGGAGGGGGTCAGTACTTC.

For this clone: Germline is not matched at one junction end, which may reflect a read error. The gene calls are TRBV5-1 and TRBJ2-7; maybe TRBD1 (6 bases). Looked up from germline, CDR1 is SGHRS and CDR2 is YFSETQ. The CDR3 covers 14 residues. This CDR3 is CASSLAGARYEQYF. The CDR3 bases are TGCGCCAGCAGTTTGGCAGGGGCGCGCTACGAGCAGTACTTC.

J is TRBJ2-1 and V is TRBV29-1; unclear D gene. Germline V gene sequence: CDR1 SQVTM, CDR2 ANQGSEA. V dropped 5 bases and J dropped 10 bases, with 21 bases sitting between them. The CDR3 has 14 residues. The CDR3 DNA follows: TGCAGCGTTTCTCCCGCCCTTTTCAGACGGGAGCAGTTCTTC. It is translated as CSVSPALFRREQFF.

The chain links TRBV4-3 to TRBJ2-2, with a weak D call TRBD2 (5 bases). The germline V and J ends were trimmed by 4 bases and 7 bases, with 16 bases remaining between them. Germline lookup yields CDR1 LGHNA and CDR2 YSLEER. CDR3 length: 15 amino acids. In DNA, the CDR3 is TGCGCCAGCAGCCTCGAGAGGGCCGCGGGCGGGGAGCTGTTTTTT. This codes for CASSLERAAGGELFF.

The rearrangement uses TRBV7-3 and TRBJ2-7, with D possibly being TRBD2 (5 bases). Germline assignment: CDR1 SGHTA and CDR2 FQGTGA. The ends were cut back, 5 bases at V and 7 bases at J, with 15 bases in the middle. The CDR3 has 13 amino acids. The CDR3 bases are TGTGCCAGCAGCCCCACCTACGGGGTTGAGCAGTACTTC. Translated: CASSPTYGVEQYF.

V gene TRBV7-2 combines with J gene TRBJ2-3; the match to TRBD2 covers 7 bases. The CDR3 extends over 15 amino acids. Unmatched junction bases numbered 6, after V lost 3 bases and J lost 3 bases. Germline V gene lookup returns CDR1 SGHTA and CDR2 FQGNSA. The CDR3 sequence: CASSFLAARTDTQYF. DNA of the CDR3: TGTGCCAGCAGCTTCCTAGCGGCCCGGACAGATACGCAGTATTTT.

The chain carries TRBV29-1 and TRBJ2-5; 10 nucleotides align to TRBD1. Losses at the gene ends were 5 bases for V and 5 bases for J; bases not matched to a gene: 14. Germline V gives CDR1 SQVTM, CDR2 ANQGSEA. The CDR3 has 16 amino acids. CDR3 coding DNA: TGCAGCGTTTCCCCCCGGGACAGGGGCTGGGGGGAGACCCAGTACTTC. Its protein is CSVSPRDRGWGETQYF.

The rearrangement links TRBV4-1 to TRBJ2-7, with D perhaps matching TRBD1 or TRBD2 (6 bases each). The CDR3 consists of 18 residues. CDR1 is MGHRA and CDR2 is YSYEKL in the germline V gene. Between the trimmed V and J ends, which lost 3 bases and 3 bases, there was a span of 24 bases. CDR3 DNA: TGCGCCAGCAGCCAGAGCCCCAAGGGGGGAATCCCCTTCTACGAGCAGTACTTC. Protein: CASSQSPKGGIPFYEQYF.

The chain couples TRBV2 to TRBJ2-3; tentatively, D is TRBD1 (6 bases). Trimming shortened V by 6 bases and J by 0 bases, and 16 bases separated the two germline ends. Per germline, CDR1 SNHLY and CDR2 FYNNEI. The CDR3 has 16 residues. CDR3 in DNA: TGTGCCAGCAGGGAGCCCAGGGGACGAAGCACAGATACGCAGTATTTT. Amino acid sequence: CASREPRGRSTDTQYF.

Remarks on this clone: Other DNA sequences within the sample encode an identical CDR3. The chain combines TRBV18 with TRBJ2-7, with 13 nucleotides matching TRBD2. This CDR3 spans 15 amino acids. Per the germline V gene, CDR1 is KGHSH and CDR2 is LQKENI. The V and J ends lost 2 bases and 4 bases, in that order; junction bases with no gene match: 2. The CDR3 loop reads CASSPGTSGKYEQYF. The CDR3 DNA follows: TGTGCCAGCTCACCAGGGACTAGCGGGAAATACGAGCAGTACTTC.

This clone has only a few counts. The chain joins TRBV15 to TRBJ1-5; unclear D gene. Germline CDR1 LNHNV, CDR2 YYDKDF (reference sequence). The CDR3 is 15 residues long. Between the trimmed V and J ends, which lost 0 bases and 1 base, there was a span of 7 bases. The CDR3 DNA reads TGTGCCACCAGCAGAGATGGGCGCAGCAATCAGCCCCAGCATTTT. Translation gives CATSRDGRSNQPQHF.

For this clone: This same CDR3 is encoded by further DNA sequences in the sample. The genes are TRBV5-1 and TRBJ1-1; D possibly corresponds to TRBD1 (5 bases). This CDR3 has 15 residues. V shed 0 bases and J shed 2 bases, with 11 bases lying between them. The germline V gene encodes CDR1 SGHRS and CDR2 YFSETQ. The CDR3 nucleotides read TGCGCCAGCAGCTTGGGGGGCCTTACTAACACTGAAGCTTTCTTT. Protein sequence: CASSLGGLTNTEAFF.

The CDR3 region is CASSRNGVLSTDTQYF. CDR3 sequence (DNA): TGTGCCAGCAGCCGGAATGGAGTTTTGAGCACAGATACGCAGTATTTT. This chain uses TRBV7-6 with TRBJ2-3; D is undetermined. CDR1 is SGHVS, CDR2 FNYEAQ, per germline. Trimming pared 5 bases from V and 0 bases from J, leaving 15 bases between. The CDR3 has 16 residues.

The rearrangement joins TRBV7-9 to TRBJ1-1, with a weak D call TRBD1 (6 bases). The CDR3 sequence is 16 residues long. The V and J ends lost 5 bases and 0 bases respectively, with 16 bases between them. Germline CDR1 is SEHNR and CDR2 is FQNEAQ (reference sequence). The CDR3 is CASSGQGGAVNTEAFF. The CDR3 coding sequence is TGTGCCAGCAGCGGACAAGGGGGGGCGGTGAACACTGAAGCTTTCTTT.

The CDR3 coding sequence is TGTGCCAGCAGCGAGTCTTTAGCGGGCGAAACCAGGCCGCGGCGCACAGATACGCAGTATTTT. This sequence encodes CASSESLAGETRPRRTDTQYF. The chain employs TRBV7-3 and TRBJ2-3; TRBD2 matches at 7 bases. Germline-derived CDR1 and CDR2 are SGHTA and FQGTGA. This CDR3 has 21 residues. V gave up 5 bases and J gave up 1 base; unmatched junction bases: 24.